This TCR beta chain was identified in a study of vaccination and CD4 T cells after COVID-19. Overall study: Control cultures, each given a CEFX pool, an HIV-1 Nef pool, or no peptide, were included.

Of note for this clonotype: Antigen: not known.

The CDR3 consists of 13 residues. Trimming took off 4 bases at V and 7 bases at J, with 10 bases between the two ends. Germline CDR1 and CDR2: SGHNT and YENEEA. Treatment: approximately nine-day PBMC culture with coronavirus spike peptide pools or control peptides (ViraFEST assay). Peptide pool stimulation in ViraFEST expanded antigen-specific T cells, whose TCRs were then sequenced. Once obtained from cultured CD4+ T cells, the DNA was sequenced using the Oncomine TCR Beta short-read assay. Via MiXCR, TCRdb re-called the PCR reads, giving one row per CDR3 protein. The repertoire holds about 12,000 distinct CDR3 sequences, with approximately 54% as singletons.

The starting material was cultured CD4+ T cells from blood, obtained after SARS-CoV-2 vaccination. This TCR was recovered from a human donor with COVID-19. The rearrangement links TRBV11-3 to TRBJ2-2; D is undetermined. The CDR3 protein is CASSSPRSGELFF. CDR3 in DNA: TGTGCCAGCAGCTCCCCAAGGAGCGGGGAGCTGTTTTTT.